Shown below are 22 T cell receptor beta chains from a single sample sequenced in a study of cytomegalovirus exposure and HLA in healthy donors. PCR used 60 Vbeta primers and 13 Jbeta primers. Some clones are missing from TCRdb's copy, which holds only in-frame ones; the method was immunoSEQ multiplex PCR. The profile shows about 130,000 clones, about 77% of them singletons. Sequencing was done on a sample of PBMCs. The source of these receptors is a man aged 45-65 years in good health and CMV-seronegative.

As DNA, the CDR3 is TGTGCCAGCAGTTATTCGCGACAGGGAGGCTACGAGCAGTACTTC. Amino acid sequence: CASSYSRQGGYEQYF. The rearrangement links TRBV6-6 to TRBJ2-7; TRBD1 is a possible D gene (7 bases). This CDR3 has 15 residues. Germline CDR1 reads MNHNY; CDR2 reads SVGAGI (reference sequence). Trimming took 3 bases from V and 3 from J, leaving 15 bases between them.

This clone was observed a few times. J is TRBJ2-1 and V is TRBV6-1; 10 positions match TRBD2. In germline, CDR1 is MNHNS, CDR2 SASEGT. V was pared by 3 bases and J by 10 bases, with 12 bases of the junction left unmatched. The CDR3 extends over 16 amino acids. The CDR3 nucleotides are TGTGCCAGCAGTGAGGAATTGCTAGCGGGAGTTGGAGAGCAGTTCTTC. This gives the protein CASSEELLAGVGEQFF.

The chain employs TRBV5-4 and TRBJ1-1; no clear D gene. Germline CDR1 SGHNT, CDR2 YYREEE (reference sequence). With 0 bases removed from V and 4 bases from J, the gap between germline ends came to 19 bases. The CDR3 runs 17 residues. The CDR3 DNA reads TGTGCCAGCAGCTTGGGTGGGAGGATCGATTTGAGCACTGAAGCTTTCTTT. It specifies CASSLGGRIDLSTEAFF.

The chain recombines TRBV30 with TRBJ1-1, with 7 bases that match TRBD1. Germline loops: CDR1 GTSNPN, CDR2 SVGIG (reference sequence). Losses at the gene ends were 3 bases for V and 2 bases for J; bases not matched to a gene: 3. The CDR3 covers 13 residues. The CDR3 coding sequence is TGTGCCTGGAGGGGGACAGAAAACACTGAAGCTTTCTTT. It specifies CAWRGTENTEAFF.

The chain combines TRBV10-3 with TRBJ1-1; D not resolved. The CDR3 has 11 amino acids. Looked up from germline, CDR1 is ENHRY and CDR2 is SYGVKD. Trimming took 6 bases from V and 4 from J, leaving 6 bases between them. Here the CDR3 reads CAIRSGTEAFF. CDR3 nucleotides: TGTGCCATCAGGTCGGGCACTGAAGCTTTCTTT.

This chain links TRBV27 with TRBJ2-1; the match to TRBD2 covers 7 bases. This CDR3 is built from 14 residues. With 5 bases clipped from V and 4 bases from J, the junction kept 5 bases outside the gene matches. Per germline, CDR1 MNHEY and CDR2 SMNVEV (reference sequence). In DNA, the CDR3 is TGTGCCAGCAGTATCCGGGAGGAGTACAATGAGCAGTTCTTC. This encodes CASSIREEYNEQFF.

As DNA, the CDR3 is TGTGCCAGCAGTCTTCGACAGGGCGGGAGGACTGAAGCTTTCTTT. Its translation: CASSLRQGGRTEAFF. The chain uses TRBV27 and TRBJ1-1, with 7 bases that match TRBD1. The CDR3 spans 15 residues. Germline loops: CDR1 MNHEY, CDR2 SMNVEV (reference sequence). V gave up 5 bases and J gave up 5 bases; unmatched junction bases: 11.

This chain joins TRBV10-3 and TRBJ2-7; tentative D call: TRBD1 (6 bases). Per the germline V gene, CDR1 is ENHRY and CDR2 is SYGVKD. The CDR3 has 14 amino acids. Trimming took off 8 bases at V and 2 bases at J, with 16 bases between the two ends. Here the CDR3 reads CAIWQGSSTYEQYF. The CDR3 DNA sequence: TGTGCCATCTGGCAGGGGTCAAGTACCTACGAGCAGTACTTC.

The chain recombines TRBV2 with TRBJ1-3; TRBD1 matches at 9 bases. In germline, CDR1 is SNHLY, CDR2 FYNNEI. The CDR3 totals 14 residues. After removal of 4 bases from V and 6 bases from J, the junction contained 4 bases not matched to a gene. CDR3 sequence: CASSGTGAKNTIYF. The DNA for the CDR3 is TGTGCCAGCAGTGGGACAGGGGCGAAAAACACCATATATTTT.

V gene TRBV7-9 combines with J gene TRBJ1-1; D is unresolved. The V and J ends lost 3 bases and 4 bases respectively, with 6 bases between them. The CDR3 consists of 12 residues. Germline values: CDR1 SEHNR, CDR2 FQNEAQ (reference sequence). This CDR3 reads CASSLASTEAFF. The CDR3 DNA reads TGTGCCAGCAGCTTGGCCTCCACTGAAGCTTTCTTT.

The genes are TRBV30 and TRBJ2-7; 9 positions agree with TRBD2. The germline gives CDR1 GTSNPN, CDR2 SVGIG (reference sequence). The V gene end was trimmed by 8 bases and the J gene end by 2 bases; junction bases not matched to a gene: 10. The CDR3 extends over 14 amino acids. CDR3 DNA sequence: TGTGCCGGATCACCCACTAGCGGGCCCTACGAGCAGTACTTC. This encodes CAGSPTSGPYEQYF.

In DNA, the CDR3 is TGTGCCAGCAGTTTAATAGCGGGAGTCTACAATGAGCAGTTCTTC. Translating gives CASSLIAGVYNEQFF. The chain carries TRBV27 and TRBJ2-1; 9 nucleotides align to TRBD2. The CDR3 length is 15 residues. J lost 3 bases, V lost 2 bases, and 2 bases had no gene match. Per germline, CDR1 MNHEY and CDR2 SMNVEV (reference sequence).

The chain links TRBV6-5 to TRBJ1-2; D may be TRBD1 (6 bases). Trimming removed 6 bases from V and 8 bases from J, with 19 bases in between. CDR1 is MNHEY and CDR2 is SVGAGI in the germline V gene. The CDR3 length is 14 residues. CDR3 nucleotide sequence: TGTGCCAGCAGCCAAGGGGGAGGGTCGCAAGGCTACACCTTC. As protein: CASSQGGGSQGYTF.

V and J are TRBV6-5 and TRBJ2-7; D is unclear. Germline values: CDR1 MNHEY, CDR2 SVGAGI. The germline V and J ends were trimmed by 7 bases and 2 bases, with 15 bases remaining between them. The CDR3 is made up of 14 amino acids. This CDR3 is CASNAGSAPYEQYF. Here the CDR3 DNA reads TGTGCCAGCAACGCCGGCAGCGCCCCCTACGAGCAGTACTTC.

Only a few counts were recorded for this clone. The gene calls are TRBV5-1 and TRBJ2-7; 9 bases agree with TRBD2. Germline V lookup: CDR1 SGHRS, CDR2 YFSETQ. CDR3 length: 16 amino acids. V lost 4 bases, J lost 5 bases, and 13 bases stayed unmatched. This CDR3 is CASSPRGSGSKHEQYF. The CDR3 coding sequence is TGCGCCAGCAGCCCCCGGGGTAGCGGGAGTAAACACGAGCAGTACTTC.

The J gene is TRBJ1-5, the V gene TRBV19; 9 bases map to TRBD1. CDR3 size: 14 residues. The V gene end was trimmed by 6 bases and the J gene end by 6 bases; junction bases not matched to a gene: 6. The germline V gene has CDR1 LNHDA and CDR2 SQIVND (reference sequence). The CDR3 spells CASRQGQGSQPQHF. The DNA for the CDR3 is TGTGCCAGTAGGCAAGGACAGGGGTCTCAGCCCCAGCATTTT.

A few counts support this clone. The rearrangement joins TRBV7-2 to TRBJ2-7; 9 bases fit TRBD1. Germline V gene lookup returns CDR1 SGHTA and CDR2 FQGNSA. V trimming: 6 bases; J trimming: 3 bases; junction bases outside the gene matches: 6. CDR3 length equals 14 residues. CDR3 coding DNA: TGTGCCAGCAGTACCGGGACAGGGTTCTACGAGCAGTACTTC. It yields the protein CASSTGTGFYEQYF.

The chain employs TRBV28 and TRBJ1-5; TRBD1 aligns across 7 bases. The V gene's germline CDR1 is MDHEN and CDR2 SYDVKM. V was clipped by 6 bases and J by 4 bases; unmatched bases: 9. The CDR3 length is 15 residues. The CDR3 spells CASSLRQGLNQPQHF. The DNA of the CDR3 is TGTGCCAGCAGCCTGAGACAGGGATTAAATCAGCCCCAGCATTTT. The complete variable domain, with remaining parts taken from reference TRBV28 and TRBJ1-5, reads DVKVTQSSRYLVKRTGEKVFLECVQDMDHENMFWYRQDPGLGLRLIYFSYDVKMKEKGDIPEGYSVSREKKERFSLILESASTNQTSMYLCASSLRQGLNQPQHFGDGTRLSIL.

The rearrangement joins TRBV5-1 to TRBJ1-2, with 7 nucleotides matching TRBD1. With V trimmed by 4 bases and J by 5 bases, 11 bases remained unmatched. The CDR3 has 15 residues. Germline CDR1 and CDR2: SGHRS and YFSETQ. The CDR3 nucleotides are TGCGCCAGCAGCCCGGGACAGTCAACTATATATGGCTACACCTTC. Translating gives CASSPGQSTIYGYTF.

V gene TRBV29-1 combines with J gene TRBJ1-1; possibly TRBD1 for D (5 bases). The CDR3 contains 11 residues. The V end was cut by 3 bases, the J end by 4 bases, with 6 bases between. Looked up from germline, CDR1 is SQVTM and CDR2 is ANQGSEA. The CDR3 is CSVDGGTEAFF. The CDR3 region has the DNA TGCAGCGTTGACGGGGGCACTGAAGCTTTCTTT.

This clone was detected only once. In the same sample, other DNA sequences code for this CDR3. The gene calls are TRBV29-1 and TRBJ1-1; D is possibly TRBD1 (5 bases). The V end lost 5 bases, the J end lost 7 bases, and 17 bases lay between the germline ends. Per germline, CDR1 SQVTM and CDR2 ANQGSEA. The CDR3 sequence is 13 residues long. DNA for the CDR3: TGCAGCGTTTGTCAGGGATATTACGGTGAAGCTTTCTTT. Translated: CSVCQGYYGEAFF.

In this sample, this clone turned up a few times. V is TRBV11-2 and J is TRBJ1-1; D possibly corresponds to TRBD1 (6 bases). Trimming pared 3 bases from V and 1 base from J, leaving 12 bases between. CDR1 and CDR2 from the germline V gene are SGHAT and FQNNGV. The CDR3 spans 15 residues. Written as DNA, the CDR3 is TGTGCCAGCAGCTTGGCAGGGACACAGAACACTGAAGCTTTCTTT. Amino acids: CASSLAGTQNTEAFF.